These 23 T cell receptor beta chains were sequenced from one sample in a study of beta chain features in type 1 diabetes. Since all of the isolated RNA was reverse transcribed, expressed TCRB transcripts were what got sequenced. Sequencing used immunoSEQ multiplex PCR; TCRdb keeps in-frame clones, though not all of them. In the table there are roughly 240,000 clones, 55% to 70% of which are singletons. Sequencing was done on a sample of naive CD4+ T cells from blood. The receptor set was obtained from a man under 40 in good health.

This clone was seen a single time. This chain connects TRBV30 to TRBJ1-1, with 7 bases fitting TRBD1. The V gene's germline CDR1 is GTSNPN and CDR2 SVGIG (reference sequence). This CDR3 is built from 13 residues. Trimming removed 6 bases from V and 7 bases from J; junction bases left unmatched: 11. CDR3 sequence reads: CACSRTGAHEAFF. CDR3 nucleotides: TGTGCCTGCAGTAGAACAGGGGCTCATGAAGCTTTCTTT.

A few counts support this clone. The chain carries TRBV7-9 and TRBJ2-3; 8 nucleotides agree with TRBD2. V lost 10 bases and J lost 6; bases outside the gene matches: 9. Germline V gene sequence: CDR1 SEHNR, CDR2 FQNEAQ (reference sequence). The CDR3 is made up of 13 amino acids. CDR3 coding DNA: TGTGCCACCACGGGAGGGCCCACCGATACGCAGTATTTT. Translating gives CATTGGPTDTQYF.

The chain joins TRBV23-1 to TRBJ2-5; 11 nucleotides align to TRBD1. TRBV23-1 is an ORF; its function is uncertain. This CDR3 is built from 15 residues. Trimming took 5 bases from V and 4 from J; bases not matched to a gene: 6. The CDR3 reads CASSSGTGGRETQYF. The CDR3 nucleotides read TGCGCCAGCAGTTCCGGGACAGGGGGACGAGAGACCCAGTACTTC.

This chain joins TRBV4-1 and TRBJ1-2; possible D gene TRBD1, 5 bases. Germline V gives CDR1 MGHRA, CDR2 YSYEKL. Trimming stripped 4 bases from V and 6 bases from J, with 15 bases between. This CDR3 contains 14 residues. The CDR3 is CASSPPGDLHGYTF. DNA for the CDR3: TGCGCCAGCAGCCCACCCGGGGACTTACATGGCTACACCTTC.

CDR3 amino acids: CASRVGGAHNEQFF. The CDR3 nucleotides read TGTGCCAGCAGGGTCGGCGGGGCACACAATGAGCAGTTCTTC. This chain joins TRBV13 and TRBJ2-1, with D possibly TRBD2 on 6 matching bases. The CDR3 has 14 residues. CDR1 is PRHDT and CDR2 is FYEKMQ in the germline V gene (reference sequence). Trimming removed 6 bases at V and 5 bases at J, with 14 bases between.

V gene TRBV29-1 combines with J gene TRBJ2-5; perhaps D is TRBD1 or TRBD2 (5 bases each). Germline V CDR1 and CDR2: SQVTM, ANQGSEA. The CDR3 extends over 14 amino acids. Trimming stripped 3 bases from V and 4 bases from J, with 15 bases between. The DNA for the CDR3 is TGCAGCGTTGATGGGGACCGGGGCGTAGAGACCCAGTACTTC. It encodes CSVDGDRGVETQYF.

The CDR3 loop is CSVAPLLGQGGNEQYF. In DNA, the CDR3 is TGCAGCGTTGCACCTTTGCTAGGGCAGGGGGGCAACGAGCAGTACTTC. The V and J genes are TRBV29-1 and TRBJ2-7; D might be TRBD1 (7 bases). The V gene lost 4 bases and the J gene lost 5 bases, with 24 bases spanning the gap. This CDR3 is built from 16 residues. The germline V gene has CDR1 SQVTM and CDR2 ANQGSEA.

V gene TRBV2 combines with J gene TRBJ2-3; D remains ambiguous. The V gene's germline CDR1 is SNHLY and CDR2 FYNNEI. The CDR3 spans 16 residues. The germline V and J ends were trimmed by 6 bases and 4 bases, with 20 bases remaining between them. The DNA of the CDR3 is TGTGCCAGCAGGTCTGACCCAGTAAGAGGCGCAGATACGCAGTATTTT. It is translated as CASRSDPVRGADTQYF.

The chain recombines TRBV30 with TRBJ1-2, with D uncertain. Germline assignment: CDR1 GTSNPN and CDR2 SVGIG (reference sequence). Deletions cut 0 bases from V and 4 bases from J, with 15 bases between. This CDR3 comprises 15 residues. The CDR3 DNA reads TGTGCCTGGAGTGTTGCAGGTGGAGTGAGCTATGGCTACACCTTC. Its translation is CAWSVAGGVSYGYTF.

Notes on this clone: The sample holds other DNA sequences that translate to the same CDR3. The rearrangement uses TRBV7-2 and TRBJ1-2, with 7 positions matching TRBD1. The CDR3 totals 13 residues. Trimming took 5 bases from V and 4 from J; bases not matched to a gene: 4. Per the germline V gene, CDR1 is SGHTA and CDR2 is FQGNSA. CDR3 protein: CASSPGQSYGYTF. CDR3 DNA: TGTGCCAGCAGCCCGGGACAGTCCTATGGCTACACCTTC.

The chain has TRBV28 and TRBJ1-2; no reliable D call. Germline V CDR1 and CDR2: MDHEN, SYDVKM. Trimming removed 6 bases from V and 3 bases from J, with 5 bases in between. The CDR3 covers 11 residues. As DNA, the CDR3 is TGTGCCAGCAGCCGGGACTATGGCTACACCTTC. This translates into CASSRDYGYTF.

The chain joins TRBV7-9 to TRBJ2-4; D ambiguous. The CDR3 has 17 residues. Trimming took off 4 bases at V and 0 bases at J, with 16 bases between the two ends. CDR1 SEHNR and CDR2 FQNEAQ come from the germline V gene (reference sequence). The CDR3 bases are TGTGCCAGCAGCTCCCCCAAGTTCCAGCTAGCCAAAAACATTCAGTACTTC. It is translated as CASSSPKFQLAKNIQYF.

The chain is built from TRBV14 and TRBJ2-2, with D uncertain. This CDR3 comprises 13 residues. V was shortened by 4 bases and J by 9 bases, with 12 bases between the two germline ends. Germline CDR1 SGHDN, CDR2 FVKESK. The CDR3 sequence: CASSRSLFRELFF. The DNA for the CDR3 is TGTGCCAGCAGCCGAAGCCTATTCAGGGAGCTGTTTTTT.

The chain couples TRBV15 to TRBJ2-7; 7 nucleotides agree with TRBD1. Trimming took 8 bases from V and 5 from J; bases not matched to a gene: 9. The length of the CDR3 is 13 residues. The germline CDR1 and CDR2 sequences are LNHNV and YYDKDF (reference sequence). CDR3 sequence: CATSDRVVNEQYF. In DNA form, the CDR3 reads TGTGCCACCTCCGACAGGGTGGTAAACGAGCAGTACTTC.

Of note for this clone: The sample carries other DNA sequences with the same CDR3. The chain is built from TRBV29-1 and TRBJ1-1, with 7 bases that match TRBD1. V was clipped by 6 bases and J by 0 bases; unmatched bases: 4. Looked up from germline, CDR1 is SQVTM and CDR2 is ANQGSEA. The CDR3 has 13 residues. CDR3 protein: CSVAGTVNTEAFF. CDR3 in DNA: TGCAGCGTCGCTGGGACAGTGAACACTGAAGCTTTCTTT.

This clone has a handful of counts. The chain has TRBV18 and TRBJ2-3; possible D gene TRBD2, 5 bases. Trimming left V 3 bases short and J 5 bases short, with 9 bases between. The CDR3 runs 13 residues. Germline-derived CDR1 and CDR2 are KGHSH and LQKENI. The CDR3 DNA reads as TGTGCCAGCTCACCGCTTGGAGGAGATACGCAGTATTTT. It yields the protein CASSPLGGDTQYF.

The chain links TRBV18 to TRBJ2-1; tentative D call: TRBD1 (5 bases). The CDR3 loop spans 15 amino acids. V was clipped by 6 bases and J by 3 bases, with 15 bases between them. Per the germline V gene, CDR1 is KGHSH and CDR2 is LQKENI. In DNA, the CDR3 is TGTGCCAGCTCCCCCGACAGAACTTTCTACAATGAGCAGTTCTTC. Protein sequence: CASSPDRTFYNEQFF.

The gene calls are TRBV29-1 and TRBJ2-1; 10 nucleotides align to TRBD2. Germline CDR1 and CDR2: SQVTM and ANQGSEA. CDR3 length equals 15 residues. V shed 3 bases, J shed 0 bases, and the junction held 2 bases outside the gene matches. DNA of the CDR3: TGCAGCGTTGAGGGGACTAGCGCCTCCTACAATGAGCAGTTCTTC. It translates to CSVEGTSASYNEQFF.

The table lists this clone with a few counts. The chain combines TRBV4-3 with TRBJ2-3; TRBD2 matches at 16 bases. This CDR3 comprises 20 residues. Germline loops: CDR1 LGHNA, CDR2 YSLEER. Trimming cost V 3 bases and J 3 bases; bases outside gene matches: 12. CDR3 sequence reads: CASSQRPGLAGGVSTDTQYF. In nucleotides, the CDR3 is TGCGCCAGCAGCCAGAGACCGGGACTAGCGGGAGGGGTCTCTACAGATACGCAGTATTTT.

This chain links TRBV10-2 with TRBJ1-1; D is undetermined. Trimming cost V 5 bases and J 3 bases, with 10 bases left between them. The CDR3 has 13 amino acids. The germline gives CDR1 WSHSY, CDR2 SAAADI. DNA of the CDR3: TGCGCCAGCAGTCGGCAGGTAGACACTGAAGCTTTCTTT. This gives the protein CASSRQVDTEAFF.

The chain has TRBV6-1 and TRBJ2-7; D unresolved. Germline values: CDR1 MNHNS, CDR2 SASEGT. The CDR3 totals 14 residues. The ends were cut back, 8 bases at V and 0 bases at J, with 14 bases in the middle. The CDR3 reads CASPPDSFSYEQYF. The CDR3 DNA sequence: TGTGCCAGCCCCCCCGACTCCTTCTCCTACGAGCAGTACTTC.

The V call is TRBV30, the J call TRBJ2-3, with TRBD1 identical over 8 bases. V shed 5 bases, J shed 3 bases, and the junction held 7 bases outside the gene matches. Germline-derived CDR1 and CDR2 are GTSNPN and SVGIG (reference sequence). The CDR3 is made up of 14 amino acids. CDR3 coding DNA: TGTGCCTGGGGGCAGGGGGCCCGGACAGATACGCAGTATTTT. It yields the protein CAWGQGARTDTQYF.

CDR3 region: CASSTLPYEQYF. The CDR3 nucleotides are TGTGCCAGCAGCACCCTCCCCTACGAGCAGTACTTC. The chain links TRBV28 to TRBJ2-7; D uncertain. The CDR3 length is 12 residues. Per germline, CDR1 MDHEN and CDR2 SYDVKM. The ends were cut back, 6 bases at V and 2 bases at J, with 8 bases in the middle.